Following are 30 T cell receptor beta chains from one sample sequenced in a study of cytomegalovirus exposure and HLA in healthy donors. The study ran its PCR with 60 Vbeta and 13 Jbeta primers. Measured with immunoSEQ multiplex PCR; TCRdb has only the in-frame clones, and not every one. The sample carries fewer than 70,000 clones, approximately 70% recorded once. Sequences were obtained from PBMCs. The receptors were gathered from a male donor in good health and CMV-seropositive.

V gene TRBV10-3 combines with J gene TRBJ1-5, with TRBD1 matching over 7 bases. Looked up from germline, CDR1 is ENHRY and CDR2 is SYGVKD. Trimming removed 4 bases from V and 7 bases from J; junction bases left unmatched: 10. The length of the CDR3 is 15 residues. The CDR3 coding sequence is TGTGCCATCAGTGTGGAACGAGGGGGCGGGCAGCCCCAGCATTTT. Protein sequence: CAISVERGGGQPQHF.

V gene TRBV16 combines with J gene TRBJ1-2, with D perhaps matching TRBD1 (5 bases). V was pared by 1 base and J by 0 bases, with 9 bases between. Per the germline V gene, CDR1 is KGHSY and CDR2 is FQNENV. This CDR3 has 15 amino acids. The CDR3 DNA reads TGTGCCAGCAGCCAATACGACAGCGCTAACTATGGCTACACCTTC. Translated, it gives CASSQYDSANYGYTF.

The V gene is TRBV5-6, the J gene TRBJ2-7; TRBD1 agrees at 8 bases. CDR3 size: 14 residues. In germline, CDR1 is SGHDT, CDR2 YYEEEE. Trimming at V came to 0 bases and at J to 2 bases, leaving 1 base not matched to a gene. CDR3 region: CASSLVDRAYEQYF. As DNA, the CDR3 is TGTGCCAGCAGCTTGGTGGACAGGGCCTACGAGCAGTACTTC.

V gene TRBV7-3 combines with J gene TRBJ2-7, with a weak D call TRBD1 (5 bases). The CDR3 is 14 residues long. V was shortened by 4 bases and J by 3 bases, with 13 bases between the two germline ends. Germline CDR1 is SGHTA and CDR2 is FQGTGA. This chain's CDR3 is CASSSQGIVYEQYF. In DNA, the CDR3 is TGTGCCAGCAGCTCCCAGGGTATAGTCTACGAGCAGTACTTC.

This chain connects TRBV5-1 to TRBJ2-7; TRBD2 aligns across 11 bases. Germline CDR1 is SGHRS and CDR2 is YFSETQ. There are 14 residues in the CDR3. With 3 bases clipped from V and 2 bases from J, the junction kept 1 base outside the gene matches. CDR3 in DNA: TGCGCCAGCAGCTCACTAGCGGGGGCCTACGAGCAGTACTTC. The encoded protein is CASSSLAGAYEQYF.

This chain links TRBV18 with TRBJ2-5, with 7 nucleotides matching TRBD2. CDR1 and CDR2 (germline): KGHSH, LQKENI. The V and J ends lost 2 bases and 5 bases, in that order; junction bases with no gene match: 8. This CDR3 comprises 15 residues. CDR3 in amino acids: CASSPGGRVWETQYF. CDR3 DNA sequence: TGTGCCAGCTCACCAGGCGGGAGAGTCTGGGAGACCCAGTACTTC.

The J gene is TRBJ1-3, the V gene TRBV7-2, with 10 bases fitting TRBD1. Germline loops: CDR1 SGHTA, CDR2 FQGNSA. V was clipped by 2 bases and J by 1 base; unmatched bases: 8. CDR3 length: 18 residues. CDR3 sequence: CASSLRTGGPFSGNTIYF. The CDR3 DNA follows: TGTGCCAGCAGCTTACGGACAGGGGGTCCTTTTTCTGGAAACACCATATATTTT.

This rearrangement joins TRBV7-2 to TRBJ1-1; a weak D match, TRBD1 (5 bases). The CDR3 consists of 16 residues. The V and J ends lost 0 bases and 0 bases respectively, with 11 bases between them. CDR1 and CDR2 (germline): SGHTA, FQGNSA. CDR3 sequence (DNA): TGTGCCAGCAGCTTAGCGTCCGGGACTTTGAACACTGAAGCTTTCTTT. Translating gives CASSLASGTLNTEAFF. The complete variable domain, with remaining parts taken from reference TRBV7-2 and TRBJ1-1, reads GAGVSQSPSNKVTEKGKDVELRCDPISGHTALYWYRQSLGQGLEFLIYFQGNSAPDKSGLPSDRFSAERTGGSVSTLTIQRTQQEDSAVYLCASSLASGTLNTEAFFGQGTRLTVV.

The gene calls are TRBV27 and TRBJ2-1; weak D call: TRBD2 (5 bases). The CDR3 consists of 13 residues. The germline V and J ends were trimmed by 3 bases and 9 bases, with 12 bases remaining between them. In germline, CDR1 is MNHEY, CDR2 SMNVEV (reference sequence). CDR3 sequence (DNA): TGTGCCAGCAGTTTCCGGGGTTGGGGTGAGCAGTTCTTC. This gives the protein CASSFRGWGEQFF.

The rearrangement joins TRBV7-2 to TRBJ1-3; D is undetermined. Between the trimmed V and J ends, which lost 0 bases and 0 bases, there was a span of 9 bases. CDR1 SGHTA and CDR2 FQGNSA come from the germline V gene. The CDR3 covers 16 residues. CDR3 coding DNA: TGTGCCAGCAGCTTAGCGCCGGTGAGCTCTGGAAACACCATATATTTT. Amino acid sequence: CASSLAPVSSGNTIYF.

J is TRBJ1-2 and V is TRBV2; no reliable D call. Germline CDR1 and CDR2: SNHLY and FYNNEI. This CDR3 spans 14 amino acids. The ends were cut back, 1 base at V and 8 bases at J, with 14 bases in the middle. CDR3 sequence reads: CASSEGARRRGYTF. Written as DNA, the CDR3 is TGTGCCAGCAGTGAAGGAGCTCGCAGGCGCGGCTACACCTTC.

This clone occurred a few times. This chain joins TRBV7-9 and TRBJ2-7, with D maybe TRBD2 (6 bases). Germline V CDR1 and CDR2: SEHNR, FQNEAQ (reference sequence). This CDR3 comprises 15 residues. V was pared by 5 bases and J by 4 bases, with 18 bases between. The CDR3 protein is CASSGEMGGIYEQYF. CDR3 nucleotide sequence: TGTGCCAGCAGCGGGGAGATGGGGGGAATTTACGAGCAGTACTTC. Supplemented by reference TRBV7-9 and TRBJ2-7, the full variable domain reads DTGVSQNPRHKITKRGQNVTFRCDPISEHNRLYWYRQTLGQGPEFLTYFQNEAQLEKSRLLSDRFSAERPKGSFSTLEIQRTEQGDSAMYLCASSGEMGGIYEQYFGPGTRLTVT.

In this sample, this clone turned up a few times. V usage is TRBV4-2 and J usage is TRBJ2-7; 9 positions match TRBD2. The V gene end was trimmed by 8 bases and the J gene end by 5 bases; junction bases not matched to a gene: 7. The CDR3 extends over 13 amino acids. The V gene's germline CDR1 is LGHNA and CDR2 YNFKEQ. The CDR3 spells CASRAGGPDEQYF. CDR3 sequence (DNA): TGTGCCAGCCGGGCGGGAGGGCCGGACGAGCAGTACTTC.

The chain couples TRBV9 to TRBJ2-2; a weak D match, TRBD2 (6 bases). V was clipped by 0 bases and J by 4 bases, with 7 bases between them. This CDR3 has 14 residues. Looked up from germline, CDR1 is SGDLS and CDR2 is YYNGEE. The CDR3 nucleotides read TGTGCCAGCAGCGTAGCGCGGGGCACCGGGGAGCTGTTTTTT. Its protein product is CASSVARGTGELFF.

This chain joins TRBV6-5 and TRBJ2-1, with TRBD1 matching over 8 bases. The ends lost 4 bases at V and 7 bases at J; junction bases unmatched: 12. Germline values: CDR1 MNHEY, CDR2 SVGAGI. The CDR3 sequence is 16 residues long. DNA for the CDR3: TGTGCCAGCAGTTTTTCCGGGACAGGAGTAGAAAATGAGCAGTTCTTC. It translates to CASSFSGTGVENEQFF.

This clone showed up just once. Other DNA sequences in this sample translate to the same CDR3. The CDR3 loop reads CASSLDRGNTEAFF. The CDR3 coding sequence is TGCGCCAGCAGCTTAGACAGGGGGAACACTGAAGCTTTCTTT. The chain carries TRBV5-1 and TRBJ1-1; 8 nucleotides line up with TRBD1. V dropped 2 bases and J dropped 1; count of bases not matched to a gene: 1. Germline V gene data show CDR1 as SGHRS and CDR2 as YFSETQ. This CDR3 comprises 14 residues. Based on the CDR3 plus reference TRBV5-1 and TRBJ1-1, the full variable domain is KAGVTQTPRYLIKTRGQQVTLSCSPISGHRSVSWYQQTPGQGLQFLFEYFSETQRNKGNFPGRFSGRQFSNSRSEMNVSTLELGDSALYLCASSLDRGNTEAFFGQGTRLTVV.

The chain carries TRBV9 and TRBJ1-2, with TRBD1 identical over 8 bases. CDR1 is SGDLS and CDR2 is YYNGEE in the germline V gene. The CDR3 contains 11 residues. V dropped 6 bases and J dropped 8; count of bases not matched to a gene: 3. The CDR3 bases are TGTGCCAGCACCAGGGGGCGCGGCTACACCTTC. Translating it yields CASTRGRGYTF.

The chain uses TRBV14 and TRBJ1-1; D ambiguous. CDR1 and CDR2 (germline): SGHDN, FVKESK. Trimming took 1 base from V and 3 from J, leaving 6 bases between them. CDR3 size: 13 residues. This CDR3 is CASSQVFDTEAFF. The CDR3 bases are TGTGCCAGCAGCCAAGTATTTGACACTGAAGCTTTCTTT. Filled out from reference TRBV14 and TRBJ1-1, the complete variable domain reads EAGVTQFPSHSVIEKGQTVTLRCDPISGHDNLYWYRRVMGKEIKFLLHFVKESKQDESGMPNNRFLAERTGGTYSTLKVQPAELEDSGVYFCASSQVFDTEAFFGQGTRLTVV.

J is TRBJ2-7 and V is TRBV6-6; 9 bases line up with TRBD1. Looked up from germline, CDR1 is MNHNY and CDR2 is SVGAGI (reference sequence). V was clipped by 5 bases and J by 5 bases; unmatched bases: 7. This CDR3 has 14 amino acids. CDR3 nucleotide sequence: TGTGCCAGCAGTCGGGACAGGGACTTAAACGAGCAGTACTTC. Translating it yields CASSRDRDLNEQYF.

The CDR3 sequence is CASSQGQNYGYTF. The CDR3 region has the DNA TGTGCCAGCAGCCAAGGACAAAACTATGGCTACACCTTC. V is TRBV14 and J is TRBJ1-2; unclear D gene. The CDR3 is made up of 13 amino acids. Trimming took 1 base from V and 2 from J, leaving 5 bases between them. The germline gives CDR1 SGHDN, CDR2 FVKESK.

This clone occurred a few times. The CDR3 loop reads CASSQDRGVGYTF. The CDR3 region has the DNA TGTGCCAGCAGCCAAGACAGGGGTGTTGGCTACACCTTC. J is TRBJ1-2 and V is TRBV4-2; the D gene is possibly TRBD1 (6 bases). This CDR3 contains 13 residues. The V and J ends lost 0 bases and 7 bases respectively, with 9 bases between them. Germline V gene sequence: CDR1 LGHNA, CDR2 YNFKEQ.

The table lists this clone with a few counts. V is TRBV9 and J is TRBJ2-5, with D maybe TRBD1 (6 bases). V lost 0 bases and J 1 base, leaving 13 bases between the germline ends. The CDR3 is made up of 16 amino acids. Germline CDR1 is SGDLS and CDR2 is YYNGEE. CDR3 in amino acids: CASSVGGGRIQETQYF. CDR3 DNA sequence: TGTGCCAGCAGCGTAGGAGGGGGTAGGATCCAAGAGACCCAGTACTTC.

The V call is TRBV18, the J call TRBJ2-2; TRBD1 might be the D (6 bases). Trimming left V 3 bases short and J 1 base short, with 6 bases between. The CDR3 loop spans 14 amino acids. CDR1 is KGHSH, CDR2 LQKENI, per germline. CDR3 protein: CASSPGQNTGELFF. Written as DNA, the CDR3 is TGTGCCAGCTCACCGGGACAGAACACCGGGGAGCTGTTTTTT.

For the CDR3, the DNA is TGTGCCAGCAGTAGGGACAGGGGAGGCAATCAGCCCCAGCATTTT. Translated, it gives CASSRDRGGNQPQHF. The chain joins TRBV27 to TRBJ1-5, with 10 bases lining up with TRBD1. Germline assignment: CDR1 MNHEY and CDR2 SMNVEV (reference sequence). CDR3 length: 15 residues. J lost 2 bases, V lost 5 bases, and 3 bases had no gene match.

The chain joins TRBV11-1 to TRBJ2-7; possibly TRBD1 for D (6 bases). CDR3 length: 14 residues. Trimming shortened V by 5 bases and J by 3 bases, and 14 bases separated the two germline ends. Germline V gene lookup returns CDR1 SGHAT and CDR2 FQDESV (reference sequence). CDR3 DNA sequence: TGTGCCAGCAGCAGAGGGGGTTTGGGCTACGAGCAGTACTTC. Translating gives CASSRGGLGYEQYF.

The chain couples TRBV6-1 to TRBJ2-7; D is possibly TRBD2 (6 bases). Germline assignment: CDR1 MNHNS and CDR2 SASEGT. Trimming took off 2 bases at V and 6 bases at J, with 8 bases between the two ends. This CDR3 comprises 12 residues. CDR3 nucleotides: TGTGCCAGCAGTGAAATGGGAGGCGAGCAGTACTTC. Residues: CASSEMGGEQYF.

The chain couples TRBV5-4 to TRBJ2-1; D unresolved. The CDR3 loop spans 13 amino acids. Germline V lookup: CDR1 SGHNT, CDR2 YYREEE (reference sequence). The ends were cut back, 4 bases at V and 1 base at J, with 6 bases in the middle. The CDR3 loop reads CASSIESYNEQFF. Written as DNA, the CDR3 is TGTGCCAGCAGCATAGAATCCTACAATGAGCAGTTCTTC.

The rearrangement uses TRBV4-3 and TRBJ1-6, with D unresolved. The CDR3 runs to 16 residues. Germline assignment: CDR1 LGHNA and CDR2 YSLEER. Trimming left V 0 bases short and J 2 bases short, with 8 bases between. The CDR3 spells CASSQENLPYNSPLHF. For the CDR3, the DNA is TGCGCCAGCAGCCAAGAAAACTTACCCTATAATTCACCCCTCCACTTT.

The rearrangement joins TRBV6-5 to TRBJ1-3; the D is unclear. Trimming stripped 0 bases from V and 4 bases from J, with 10 bases between. Looked up from germline, CDR1 is MNHEY and CDR2 is SVGAGI. The CDR3 is 15 amino acids. In DNA, the CDR3 is TGTGCCAGCAGTTACTCGAGTGACTTGGGAAACACCATATATTTT. Protein: CASSYSSDLGNTIYF.

V gene TRBV18 combines with J gene TRBJ1-1, with D uncertain. V was trimmed by 2 bases and J by 0 bases, leaving 10 bases between them. Germline V gives CDR1 KGHSH, CDR2 LQKENI. The CDR3 extends over 15 amino acids. The CDR3 DNA is TGTGCCAGCTCACCAGCGGAGCCTATGAACACTGAAGCTTTCTTT. Amino acids: CASSPAEPMNTEAFF.